A single sample gave rise to the 25 T cell receptor beta chains below, sequenced in a study of cytomegalovirus exposure and HLA in healthy donors (dated 2017 in TCRdb). To prepare the library, the immunoSEQ multiplex PCR assay was applied. For the multiplex PCR, a mixture combining 60 forward primers for TCR Vbeta segments and 13 reverse primers for TCR Jbeta segments was used. TCRdb took over this immuneACCESS table, retaining in-frame rearrangements with V and J assigned. Such tables are incomplete; in checked studies, under half of the missing clones stem from an unresolved V gene, and the remainder is unexplained. This sample is represented by around 150,000 clones; roughly three quarters of them were singletons. The ten biggest clones cover around 2% of the sample. The sequenced material came from PBMCs. These receptors originate from a man younger than 40 in good health and CMV-seronegative.

The gene calls are TRBV5-1 and TRBJ2-5, with unresolved D. Germline CDR1 and CDR2: SGHRS and YFSETQ. Trimming cost V 3 bases and J 4 bases, with 13 bases left between them. This CDR3 spans 14 amino acids. Here the CDR3 reads CASSSGSTAETQYF. CDR3 bases: TGCGCCAGCAGCTCAGGCAGTACCGCAGAGACCCAGTACTTC.

This chain connects TRBV27 to TRBJ2-1; maybe TRBD1 (5 bases). This CDR3 is built from 17 residues. V was cut by 6 bases and J by 2 bases, with 20 bases left in between. The germline V gene has CDR1 MNHEY and CDR2 SMNVEV (reference sequence). CDR3 sequence (DNA): TGTGCCAGCAGCCAACATGACAGTCCTGTTCCCTACAATGAGCAGTTCTTC. Translating it yields CASSQHDSPVPYNEQFF.

In this sample, this clone turned up once. The chain employs TRBV18 and TRBJ1-4; D might be TRBD1 (5 bases). Trimming stripped 1 base from V and 8 bases from J, with 11 bases between. Germline values: CDR1 KGHSH, CDR2 LQKENI. The CDR3 is 14 residues long. CDR3 loop: CASSPQGFREKLFF. The CDR3 nucleotides are TGTGCCAGCTCACCACAGGGGTTCCGAGAAAAACTGTTTTTT.

The chain links TRBV5-4 to TRBJ1-4; 9 nucleotides match TRBD1. There are 14 residues in the CDR3. Germline assignment: CDR1 SGHNT and CDR2 YYREEE (reference sequence). With V trimmed by 2 bases and J by 5 bases, 1 base remained unmatched. As DNA, the CDR3 is TGTGCCAGCAGCTTCGGACAGGGGAATGAAAAACTGTTTTTT. Its translation is CASSFGQGNEKLFF.

The rearrangement links TRBV11-2 to TRBJ2-1; D unresolved. This CDR3 contains 14 residues. Germline-derived CDR1 and CDR2 are SGHAT and FQNNGV. With 5 bases removed from V and 0 bases from J, the gap between germline ends came to 8 bases. The CDR3 sequence: CASSLPSSYNEQFF. The CDR3 DNA sequence: TGTGCCAGCAGCCTCCCGAGCTCCTACAATGAGCAGTTCTTC.

This clone was observed once. The chain is built from TRBV5-1 and TRBJ2-7; 10 bases fit TRBD2. There are 17 residues in the CDR3. Per the germline V gene, CDR1 is SGHRS and CDR2 is YFSETQ. The ends lost 1 base at V and 1 base at J; junction bases unmatched: 8. The CDR3 DNA is TGCGCCAGCAGCTTGCGGGGTACTAGCGGGAAGTCCTACGAGCAGTACTTC. The encoded protein is CASSLRGTSGKSYEQYF.

This chain uses TRBV2 with TRBJ2-1; the match to TRBD2 covers 12 bases. CDR1 and CDR2 (germline): SNHLY, FYNNEI. Losses at the gene ends were 6 bases for V and 1 base for J; bases not matched to a gene: 7. The CDR3 is 17 amino acids. CDR3: CASRRGLAGYSYNEQFF. CDR3 coding DNA: TGTGCCAGCAGGAGGGGACTAGCGGGTTATTCCTACAATGAGCAGTTCTTC.

The rearrangement joins TRBV2 to TRBJ2-3, with 10 bases lining up with TRBD2. Trimming removed 6 bases from V and 6 bases from J; junction bases left unmatched: 9. Germline-derived CDR1 and CDR2 are SNHLY and FYNNEI. The CDR3 covers 15 residues. The CDR3 DNA sequence: TGTGCCAGCAGGACCGGACTAGCGGCGGGGGATACGCAGTATTTT. It specifies CASRTGLAAGDTQYF. The full variable domain, with the rest looked up from reference TRBV2 and TRBJ2-3, is EPEVTQTPSHQVTQMGQEVILRCVPISNHLYFYWYRQILGQKVEFLVSFYNNEISEKSEIFDDQFSVERPDGSNFTLKIRSTKLEDSAMYFCASRTGLAAGDTQYFGPGTRLTVL.

This clone turned up a few times. The rearrangement links TRBV20-1 to TRBJ2-7, with unresolved D. Germline lookup yields CDR1 DFQATT and CDR2 SNEGSKA (reference sequence). The V end was cut by 6 bases, the J end by 2 bases, with 8 bases between. The CDR3 is 11 residues long. CDR3 nucleotide sequence: TGCAGTGCCACCACAGCCTACGAGCAGTACTTC. Encoded protein: CSATTAYEQYF.

Only one count was recorded for this clone. The rearrangement links TRBV19 to TRBJ2-3; 8 positions match TRBD1. V gave up 0 bases and J gave up 3 bases; unmatched junction bases: 5. Germline loops: CDR1 LNHDA, CDR2 SQIVND (reference sequence). The CDR3 runs to 16 residues. CDR3 region: CASSIDPQGATDTQYF. The CDR3 DNA is TGTGCCAGTAGTATAGATCCGCAGGGGGCTACAGATACGCAGTATTTT.

This chain links TRBV10-2 with TRBJ2-7; no clear D. The CDR3 is made up of 14 amino acids. V shed 2 bases and J shed 2 bases, with 10 bases lying between them. CDR1 is WSHSY, CDR2 SAAADI, per germline. The DNA of the CDR3 is TGCGCCAGCAGTGAGGGAAATGGGCCCTACGAGCAGTACTTC. Protein product: CASSEGNGPYEQYF.

This clone was picked up one time. In DNA form, the CDR3 reads TGCAGCGTTCCTATGGCCGGGTCCCAGCAGTTCTTC. Protein: CSVPMAGSQQFF. V gene TRBV29-1 combines with J gene TRBJ2-1; D ambiguous. The germline gives CDR1 SQVTM, CDR2 ANQGSEA. This CDR3 is built from 12 residues. V was pared by 5 bases and J by 11 bases, with 16 bases between.

The chain employs TRBV5-6 and TRBJ1-2; maybe TRBD1 (6 bases). CDR3 size: 13 residues. The V end lost 4 bases, the J end lost 5 bases, and 12 bases lay between the germline ends. The V gene's germline CDR1 is SGHDT and CDR2 YYEEEE. CDR3 residues: CASSHRTAYGYTF. In DNA, the CDR3 is TGTGCCAGCAGCCACCGGACAGCTTATGGCTACACCTTC.

This CDR3 is CASSLWGQGATGTGELFF. The CDR3 coding sequence is TGTGCCAGCAGTTTATGGGGCCAGGGGGCTACGGGCACCGGGGAGCTGTTTTTT. The genes are TRBV27 and TRBJ2-2; 8 bases map to TRBD1. This CDR3 spans 18 amino acids. Germline values: CDR1 MNHEY, CDR2 SMNVEV (reference sequence). V gave up 1 base and J gave up 4 bases; unmatched junction bases: 11.

The chain joins TRBV5-1 to TRBJ2-1; tentatively, D is TRBD2 (6 bases). The CDR3 loop spans 16 amino acids. Germline-derived CDR1 and CDR2 are SGHRS and YFSETQ. The V gene lost 4 bases and the J gene lost 0 bases, with 14 bases spanning the gap. Here the CDR3 reads CASSNGFGSSYNEQFF. In DNA, the CDR3 is TGCGCCAGCAGCAATGGGTTCGGGAGCTCCTACAATGAGCAGTTCTTC.

The chain links TRBV7-2 to TRBJ2-7; 10 bases are a match to TRBD2. J was trimmed by 6 bases and V by 6 bases; bases with no gene match: 8. CDR3 length: 14 residues. Germline CDR1 reads SGHTA; CDR2 reads FQGNSA. This CDR3 is CASRKLAGFGEQYF. CDR3 nucleotide sequence: TGTGCCAGCAGGAAACTAGCGGGATTTGGCGAGCAGTACTTC.

This chain uses TRBV5-1 with TRBJ1-2; 12 bases line up with TRBD1. This CDR3 is 15 amino acids long. Unmatched junction bases numbered 6, after V lost 4 bases and J lost 5 bases. Germline V CDR1 and CDR2: SGHRS, YFSETQ. The CDR3 spells CASSPGTGGKYGYTF. The CDR3 nucleotides are TGCGCCAGCAGCCCGGGGACAGGGGGCAAATATGGCTACACCTTC.

This clone appeared once. V and J are TRBV27 and TRBJ2-6; D gene uncertain. The germline V gene encodes CDR1 MNHEY and CDR2 SMNVEV (reference sequence). This CDR3 spans 16 amino acids. Trimming stripped 4 bases from V and 0 bases from J, with 10 bases between. Written as DNA, the CDR3 is TGTGCCAGCAGTTCCCGAGGTGGCTCTGGGGCCAACGTCCTGACTTTC. As protein: CASSSRGGSGANVLTF.

This clone was seen just once. The rearrangement uses TRBV4-2 and TRBJ2-1; D unclear. Germline V gene data show CDR1 as LGHNA and CDR2 as YNFKEQ. Deletions cut 1 base from V and 9 bases from J, with 7 bases between. The CDR3 runs to 12 residues. The CDR3 loop reads CASSQVRSEQFF. In nucleotides, the CDR3 is TGTGCCAGCAGCCAAGTTCGGAGTGAGCAGTTCTTC.

V usage is TRBV9 and J usage is TRBJ2-3; 11 nucleotides line up with TRBD1. Germline V CDR1 and CDR2: SGDLS, YYNGEE. Losses at the gene ends were 0 bases for V and 1 base for J; bases not matched to a gene: 1. This CDR3 has 16 amino acids. In DNA, the CDR3 is TGTGCCAGCAGCGTAGGGGGACAGGGGGGCACAGATACGCAGTATTTT. This gives the protein CASSVGGQGGTDTQYF.

The chain combines TRBV30 with TRBJ2-1; 10 nucleotides align to TRBD2. Germline V CDR1 and CDR2: GTSNPN, SVGIG (reference sequence). The ends lost 3 bases at V and 4 bases at J; junction bases unmatched: 6. The length of the CDR3 is 15 residues. The CDR3 sequence is CAWRGGLALYNEQFF. The CDR3 region has the DNA TGTGCCTGGAGGGGGGGACTAGCGTTATACAATGAGCAGTTCTTC.

The chain has TRBV5-1 and TRBJ2-1; D is possibly TRBD2 (5 bases). Trimming took off 2 bases at V and 2 bases at J, with 8 bases between the two ends. The CDR3 is 14 amino acids. Germline-derived CDR1 and CDR2 are SGHRS and YFSETQ. The CDR3 sequence: CASSFYGTYNEQFF. DNA for the CDR3: TGCGCCAGCAGCTTTTACGGGACCTACAATGAGCAGTTCTTC.

This clone was found a few times. CDR3: CASSVDPGQNTEAFF. The CDR3 bases are TGTGCCAGCAGCGTCGACCCGGGACAGAACACTGAAGCTTTCTTT. The J gene is TRBJ1-1, the V gene TRBV7-3; weak D call: TRBD1 (6 bases). V dropped 5 bases and J dropped 1 base, with 14 bases sitting between them. This CDR3 contains 15 residues. Germline V lookup: CDR1 SGHTA, CDR2 FQGTGA.

This clone was detected only once. The chain recombines TRBV10-2 with TRBJ2-7; TRBD1 matches at 8 bases. The V segment lost 5 bases and the J segment 6 bases; nucleotides outside the gene matches: 6. Per the germline V gene, CDR1 is WSHSY and CDR2 is SAAADI. The CDR3 is 13 residues long. The chain's CDR3 is CASSRQGSSEQYF. The CDR3 DNA sequence: TGCGCCAGCAGTAGACAGGGGAGTTCCGAGCAGTACTTC.

The chain joins TRBV6-1 to TRBJ1-5, with D hard to call. Germline CDR1 reads MNHNS; CDR2 reads SASEGT. The CDR3 runs to 14 residues. V was trimmed by 2 bases and J by 11 bases, leaving 16 bases between them. DNA of the CDR3: TGTGCCAGCAGTGAACCCACGGTCCTAGAAGCCCAGCATTTT. This gives the protein CASSEPTVLEAQHF.